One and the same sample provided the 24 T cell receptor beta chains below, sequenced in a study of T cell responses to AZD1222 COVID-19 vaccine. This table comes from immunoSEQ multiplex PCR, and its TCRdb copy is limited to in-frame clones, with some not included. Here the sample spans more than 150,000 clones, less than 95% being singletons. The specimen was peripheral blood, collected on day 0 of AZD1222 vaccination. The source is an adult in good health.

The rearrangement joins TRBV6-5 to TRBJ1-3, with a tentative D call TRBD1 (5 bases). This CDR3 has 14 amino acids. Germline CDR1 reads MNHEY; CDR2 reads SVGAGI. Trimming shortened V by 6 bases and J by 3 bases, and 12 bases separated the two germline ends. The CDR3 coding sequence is TGTGCCAGCAGCCCGGGACTCTTTGGAAACACCATATATTTT. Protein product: CASSPGLFGNTIYF.

CDR3 protein: CASSYDSNSYEQYF. Written as DNA, the CDR3 is TGCGCCAGCAGCTACGACAGTAACTCCTACGAGCAGTACTTC. This sequence joins TRBV5-1 and TRBJ2-7; D is perhaps TRBD1 (5 bases). The CDR3 runs to 14 residues. The germline CDR1 and CDR2 sequences are SGHRS and YFSETQ. V lost 3 bases and J lost 0, with 10 bases in between.

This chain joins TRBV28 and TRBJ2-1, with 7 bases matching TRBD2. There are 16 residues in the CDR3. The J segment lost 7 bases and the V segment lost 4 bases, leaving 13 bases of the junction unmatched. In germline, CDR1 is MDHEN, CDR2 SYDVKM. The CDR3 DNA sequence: TGTGCCAGCAGTTCCCTCGTCCTCAGCGGGGTTAATGAGCAGTTCTTC. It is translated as CASSSLVLSGVNEQFF.

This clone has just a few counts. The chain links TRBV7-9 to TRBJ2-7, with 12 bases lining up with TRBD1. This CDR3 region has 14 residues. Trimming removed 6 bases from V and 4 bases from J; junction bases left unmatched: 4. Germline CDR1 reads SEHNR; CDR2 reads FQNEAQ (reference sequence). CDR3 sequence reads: CASRRGQGAYEQYF. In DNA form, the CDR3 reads TGTGCCAGCAGGCGGGGACAGGGGGCTTACGAGCAGTACTTC.

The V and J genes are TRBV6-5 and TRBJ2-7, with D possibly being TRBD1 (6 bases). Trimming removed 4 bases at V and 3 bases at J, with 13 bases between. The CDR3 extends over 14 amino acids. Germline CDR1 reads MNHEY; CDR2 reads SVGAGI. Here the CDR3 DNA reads TGTGCCAGCAGTTTCGGCGGACAGAACTACGAGCAGTACTTC. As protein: CASSFGGQNYEQYF.

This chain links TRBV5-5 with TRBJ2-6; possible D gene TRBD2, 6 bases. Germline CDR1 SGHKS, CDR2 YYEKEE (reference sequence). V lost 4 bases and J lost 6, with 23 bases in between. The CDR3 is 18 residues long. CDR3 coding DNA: TGTGCCAGCAGCAACCGGGGACTGGTGGACCTACCGGCCAACGTCCTGACTTTC. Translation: CASSNRGLVDLPANVLTF.

Here the CDR3 DNA reads TGTGCCAGCACCCGCCGACTGACAGGGGGCTATCAGCCCCAGCATTTT. It is translated as CASTRRLTGGYQPQHF. The gene calls are TRBV28 and TRBJ1-5; 10 bases align to TRBD1. CDR3 length: 16 amino acids. Per the germline V gene, CDR1 is MDHEN and CDR2 is SYDVKM. The V gene end was trimmed by 7 bases and the J gene end by 5 bases; junction bases not matched to a gene: 11.

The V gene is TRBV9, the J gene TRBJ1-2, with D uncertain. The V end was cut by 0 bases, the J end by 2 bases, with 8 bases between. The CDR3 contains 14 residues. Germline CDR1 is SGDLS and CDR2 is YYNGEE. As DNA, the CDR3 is TGTGCCAGCAGCGTAGAATTAAACAACTATGGCTACACCTTC. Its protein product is CASSVELNNYGYTF.

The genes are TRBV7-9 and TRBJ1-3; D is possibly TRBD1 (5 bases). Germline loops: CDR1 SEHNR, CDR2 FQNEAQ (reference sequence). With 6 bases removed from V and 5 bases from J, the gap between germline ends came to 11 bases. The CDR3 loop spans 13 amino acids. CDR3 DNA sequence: TGTGCCAGCAGAGACAGAAACAGAAACACCATATATTTT. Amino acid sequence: CASRDRNRNTIYF.

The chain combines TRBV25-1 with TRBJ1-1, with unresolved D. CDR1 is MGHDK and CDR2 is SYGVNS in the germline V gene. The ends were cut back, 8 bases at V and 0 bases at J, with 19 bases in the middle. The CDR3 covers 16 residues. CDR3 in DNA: TGTGCCAGCCTGATGGACGGAGGGCAGCTGAACACTGAAGCTTTCTTT. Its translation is CASLMDGGQLNTEAFF.

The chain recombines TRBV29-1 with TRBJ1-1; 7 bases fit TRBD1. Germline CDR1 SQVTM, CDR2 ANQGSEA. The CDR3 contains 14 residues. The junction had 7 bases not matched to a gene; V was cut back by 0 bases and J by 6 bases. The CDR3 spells CSVEELGGRAEAFF. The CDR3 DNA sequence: TGCAGCGTTGAAGAATTAGGGGGCCGGGCTGAAGCTTTCTTT.

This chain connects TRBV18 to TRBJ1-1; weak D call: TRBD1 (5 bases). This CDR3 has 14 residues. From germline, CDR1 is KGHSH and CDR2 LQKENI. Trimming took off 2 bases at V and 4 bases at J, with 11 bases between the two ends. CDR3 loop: CASSPNWGSTEAFF. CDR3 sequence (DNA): TGTGCCAGCTCACCAAATTGGGGGAGCACTGAAGCTTTCTTT.

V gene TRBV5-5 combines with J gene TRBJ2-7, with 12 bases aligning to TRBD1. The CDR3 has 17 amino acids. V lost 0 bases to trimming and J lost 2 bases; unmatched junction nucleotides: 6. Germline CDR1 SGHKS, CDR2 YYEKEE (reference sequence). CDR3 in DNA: TGTGCCAGCAGCTTGGGCCCGGGACAGGGGGCGGCCTACGAGCAGTACTTC. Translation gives CASSLGPGQGAAYEQYF. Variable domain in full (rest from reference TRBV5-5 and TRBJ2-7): DAGVTQSPTHLIKTRGQQVTLRCSPISGHKSVSWYQQVLGQGPQFIFQYYEKEERGRGNFPDRFSARQFPNYSSELNVNALLLGDSALYLCASSLGPGQGAAYEQYFGPGTRLTVT.

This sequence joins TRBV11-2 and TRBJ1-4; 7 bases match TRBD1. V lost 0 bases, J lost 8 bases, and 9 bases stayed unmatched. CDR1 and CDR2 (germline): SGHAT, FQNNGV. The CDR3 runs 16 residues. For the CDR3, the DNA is TGTGCCAGCAGCTTAGATCTGAAGGGGGCTTTCGAAAAACTGTTTTTT. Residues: CASSLDLKGAFEKLFF.

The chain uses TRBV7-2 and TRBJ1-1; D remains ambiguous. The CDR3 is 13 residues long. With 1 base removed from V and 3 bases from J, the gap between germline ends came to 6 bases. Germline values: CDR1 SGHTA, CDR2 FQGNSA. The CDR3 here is CASSLESDTEAFF. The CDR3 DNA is TGTGCCAGCAGCTTAGAATCTGACACTGAAGCTTTCTTT.

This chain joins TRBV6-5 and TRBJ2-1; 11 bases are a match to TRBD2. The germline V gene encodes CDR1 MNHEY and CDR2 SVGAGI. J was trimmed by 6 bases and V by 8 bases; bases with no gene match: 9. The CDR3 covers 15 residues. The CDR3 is CASRRLAGIFNEQFF. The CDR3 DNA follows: TGTGCCAGCCGGAGACTAGCGGGGATATTCAATGAGCAGTTCTTC.

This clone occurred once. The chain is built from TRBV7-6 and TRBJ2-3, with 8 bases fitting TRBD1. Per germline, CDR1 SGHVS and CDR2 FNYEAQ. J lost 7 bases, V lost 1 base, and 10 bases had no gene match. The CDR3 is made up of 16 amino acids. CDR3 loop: CASSLGARGPKNTQYF. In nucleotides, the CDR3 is TGTGCCAGCAGCTTAGGGGCCAGGGGGCCTAAAAATACGCAGTATTTT.

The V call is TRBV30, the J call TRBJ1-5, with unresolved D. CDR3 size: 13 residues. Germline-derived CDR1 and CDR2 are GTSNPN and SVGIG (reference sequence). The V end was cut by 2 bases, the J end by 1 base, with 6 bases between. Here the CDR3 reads CAWSFLSNQPQHF. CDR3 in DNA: TGTGCCTGGAGTTTCTTGAGCAATCAGCCCCAGCATTTT.

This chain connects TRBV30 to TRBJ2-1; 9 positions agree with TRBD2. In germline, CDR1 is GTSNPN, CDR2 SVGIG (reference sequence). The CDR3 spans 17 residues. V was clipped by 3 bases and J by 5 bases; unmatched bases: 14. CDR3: CAWRSAGGPSPHNEQFF. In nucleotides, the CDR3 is TGTGCCTGGAGGTCCGCGGGGGGGCCGAGCCCCCACAATGAGCAGTTCTTC.

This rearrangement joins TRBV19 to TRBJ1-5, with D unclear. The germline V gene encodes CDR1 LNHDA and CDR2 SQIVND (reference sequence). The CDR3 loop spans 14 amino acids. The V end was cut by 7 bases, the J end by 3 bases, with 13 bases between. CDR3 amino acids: CASKDLGNNQPQHF. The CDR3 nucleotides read TGTGCCAGTAAAGATCTGGGAAACAATCAGCCCCAGCATTTT.

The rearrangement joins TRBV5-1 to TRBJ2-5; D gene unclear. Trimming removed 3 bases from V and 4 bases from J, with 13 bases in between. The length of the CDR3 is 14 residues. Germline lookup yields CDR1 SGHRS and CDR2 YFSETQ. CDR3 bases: TGCGCCAGCAGCTCGGACGCGCCCTTAGAGACCCAGTACTTC. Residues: CASSSDAPLETQYF.

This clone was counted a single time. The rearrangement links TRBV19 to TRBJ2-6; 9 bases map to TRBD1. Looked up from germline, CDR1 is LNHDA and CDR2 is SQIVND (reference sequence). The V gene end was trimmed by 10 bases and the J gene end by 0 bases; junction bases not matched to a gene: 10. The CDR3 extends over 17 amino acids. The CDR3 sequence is CATTTGTGPSGANVLTF. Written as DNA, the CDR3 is TGTGCCACCACTACGGGGACAGGGCCCTCTGGGGCCAACGTCCTGACTTTC.

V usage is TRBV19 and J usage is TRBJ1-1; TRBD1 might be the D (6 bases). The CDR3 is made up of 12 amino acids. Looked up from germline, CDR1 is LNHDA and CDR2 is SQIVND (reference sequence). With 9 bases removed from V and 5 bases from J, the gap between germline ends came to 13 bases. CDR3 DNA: TGTGCCAGCAGGGGCTTTCTAACTGAAGCTTTCTTT. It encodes CASRGFLTEAFF.

CDR3 DNA sequence: TGTGCCAGCAACTCTAAGATGACAGGGGGTCATGGCTACACCTTC. It is translated as CASNSKMTGGHGYTF. The chain couples TRBV13 to TRBJ1-2; the match to TRBD1 covers 9 bases. The V segment lost 7 bases and the J segment 6 bases; nucleotides outside the gene matches: 12. Per the germline V gene, CDR1 is PRHDT and CDR2 is FYEKMQ (reference sequence). The CDR3 has 15 amino acids.